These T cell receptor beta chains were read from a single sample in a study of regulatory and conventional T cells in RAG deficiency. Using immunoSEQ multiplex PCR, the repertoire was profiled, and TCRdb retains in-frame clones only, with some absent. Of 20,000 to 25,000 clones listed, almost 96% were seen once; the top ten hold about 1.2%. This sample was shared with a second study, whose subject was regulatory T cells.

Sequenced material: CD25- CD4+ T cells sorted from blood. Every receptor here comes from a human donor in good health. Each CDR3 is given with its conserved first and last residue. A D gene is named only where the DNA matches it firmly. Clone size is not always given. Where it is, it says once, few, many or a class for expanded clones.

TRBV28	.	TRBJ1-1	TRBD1	TGTGCCAGCAGTCTCCCCGGACAGGGGGGGGGAGCTTTCTTT	CASSLPGQGGGAFF
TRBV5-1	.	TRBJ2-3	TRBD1	TGCGCCAGCAGCTTGGAGCCGGGACAGCCCACAGATACGCAGTATTTT	CASSLEPGQPTDTQYF
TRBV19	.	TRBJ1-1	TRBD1	TGTGCCAGTAGTATAGGGACAGGGGGCCTGAGGAACACTGAAGCTTTCTTT	CASSIGTGGLRNTEAFF
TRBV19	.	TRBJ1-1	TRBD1	TGTGCCAGTAGTATCCTACCAGGGGGCGGCACTGAAGCTTTCTTT	CASSILPGGGTEAFF
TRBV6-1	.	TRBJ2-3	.	TGTGCCAGCAGTGAAGCGCGGCCGCCGTCAACGGATACGCAGTATTTT	CASSEARPPSTDTQYF
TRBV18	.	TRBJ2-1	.	TGTGCCAGCTCACCAAGACAGAGCAATGAGCAGTTCTTC	CASSPRQSNEQFF
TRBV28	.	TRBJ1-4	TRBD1	TGTGCCAGCAGTTTATTGGGGGATGGGACAGGGGGCGCGGGTGAAAAACTGTTTTTT	CASSLLGDGTGGAGEKLFF
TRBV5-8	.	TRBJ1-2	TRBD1	TGTGCCAGCAGCTTGGTCACCTTAGGGGGCGGTGATGGCTACACCTTC	CASSLVTLGGGDGYTF
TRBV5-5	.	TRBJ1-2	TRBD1	TGTGCCAGCAGCATAGAGACAGGGAATGGCTACACCTTC	CASSIETGNGYTF
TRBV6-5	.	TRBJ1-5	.	TGTGCCAGCAGTTCGTCACAGGGAACTCAGCCCCAGCATTTT	CASSSSQGTQPQHF
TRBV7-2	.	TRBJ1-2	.	TGTGCCAGCAGCTCTGGGGGGGCGTTTGCTAACTATGGCTACACCTTC	CASSSGGAFANYGYTF
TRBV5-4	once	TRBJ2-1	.	TGTGCCAGCAGCTCTCGGAATGAGCAGTTCTTC	CASSSRNEQFF